One T cell receptor beta chain is described in this entry. This likely comes from a read error, as the CDR3 has no conserved phenylalanine or tryptophan at its end. V was cut by 1 base and J by 4 bases, with 17 bases left in between. Germline loops: CDR1 LGHDT, CDR2 YNNKEL (reference sequence). The CDR3 length is 16 residues. The sample is drawn from a study of T cells in Graves' hyperthyroidism and ophthalmopathy. RNA transcripts provided the source from which TCR beta CDR3 regions were amplified. A first-round RT-PCR of the TCR CDR3 used the HTBI primer set. TCRdb used MiXCR to reprocess the multiplex PCR reads, holding one entry per CDR3 protein. The sample lists roughly 740,000 distinct CDR3 sequences, roughly 17% occurring once.

This clonotype was sampled from a man aged 18-30 years with Graves' hyperthyroidism. The V and J genes are TRBV3-1 and TRBJ2-7; D unclear. What was sequenced was blood. As DNA, the CDR3 is TGTGCCAGCAGCCAAGCGTCGACACTGGGTCGGTACGAGCAGTACCTC. Protein sequence: CASSQASTLGRYEQYL.